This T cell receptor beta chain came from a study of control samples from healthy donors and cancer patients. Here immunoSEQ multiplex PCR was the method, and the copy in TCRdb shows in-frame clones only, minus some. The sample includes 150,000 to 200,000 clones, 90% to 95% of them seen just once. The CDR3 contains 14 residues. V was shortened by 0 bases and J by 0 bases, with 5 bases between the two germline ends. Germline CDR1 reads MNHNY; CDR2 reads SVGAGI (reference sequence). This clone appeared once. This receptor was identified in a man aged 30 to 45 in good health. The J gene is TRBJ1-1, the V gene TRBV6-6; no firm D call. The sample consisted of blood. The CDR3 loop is CASSYSDLNTEAFF. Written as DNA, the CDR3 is TGTGCCAGCAGTTACTCAGACTTGAACACTGAAGCTTTCTTT.